The 24 T cell receptor beta chains reported below all come from one sample, sequenced in a study of technical replicates of blood from a few donors. This table comes from immunoSEQ multiplex PCR, and its TCRdb copy is limited to in-frame clones, with some not included. The sample includes some 79,000 clones, 75% to 95% of them seen just once. Source material: T cells isolated from PBMCs. Receptors were obtained from a human donor in good health. Some clones in this sample may be carry-over from other donors' samples.

The table lists this clone with a few counts. The gene calls are TRBV29-1 and TRBJ2-5; 12 bases map to TRBD2. Germline V lookup: CDR1 SQVTM, CDR2 ANQGSEA. The CDR3 totals 16 residues. Losses at the gene ends were 7 bases for V and 5 bases for J; bases not matched to a gene: 14. The CDR3 nucleotides read TGCAGCGGAGGGGGTTCTAGCGGGAGGGCCGGGGAGACCCAGTACTTC. This codes for CSGGGSSGRAGETQYF.

The chain recombines TRBV11-2 with TRBJ2-5; a possible D gene is TRBD1 (6 bases). The J call is uncertain, as TRBJ2-7 better fits the DNA end. Per the germline V gene, CDR1 is SGHAT and CDR2 is FQNNGV. The CDR3 covers 13 residues. CDR3 DNA sequence: TGTGCCAGCAGTCTAAGTACAGGGTACGAGCAGTACTTC. This gives the protein CASSLSTGYEQYF.

V and J are TRBV5-6 and TRBJ2-3; no reliable D call. Between the trimmed V and J ends, which lost 1 base and 0 bases, there was a span of 12 bases. CDR1 and CDR2 (germline): SGHDT, YYEEEE. CDR3 length: 16 residues. The DNA for the CDR3 is TGTGCCAGCAGCTTGCTTGGGCCGCACAGCACAGATACGCAGTATTTT. Its protein product is CASSLLGPHSTDTQYF.

The gene calls are TRBV19 and TRBJ2-7; 8 bases match TRBD1. J gave up 1 base and V 5 bases, and 7 bases lay outside the gene matches. Germline CDR1 reads LNHDA; CDR2 reads SQIVND (reference sequence). This CDR3 contains 15 residues. The CDR3 sequence is CASSWTGMASYEQYF. DNA for the CDR3: TGTGCCAGTAGTTGGACAGGGATGGCTTCCTACGAGCAGTACTTC.

The chain couples TRBV28 to TRBJ1-1; the D gene is possibly TRBD1 (6 bases). With 5 bases removed from V and 6 bases from J, the gap between germline ends came to 19 bases. Germline CDR1 reads MDHEN; CDR2 reads SYDVKM. The CDR3 length is 15 residues. CDR3 coding DNA: TGTGCCAGCAGTCACGGACAGTTCGCGATGGCTGAAGCTTTCTTT. Protein product: CASSHGQFAMAEAFF.

The chain joins TRBV7-9 to TRBJ1-1; weak D call: TRBD1 (6 bases). Trimming took 5 bases from V and 4 from J, leaving 14 bases between them. The CDR3 is 14 amino acids. Germline CDR1 is SEHNR and CDR2 is FQNEAQ (reference sequence). CDR3: CASSAEGVFTEAFF. In DNA, the CDR3 is TGTGCCAGCAGCGCCGAGGGGGTGTTCACTGAAGCTTTCTTT.

The chain uses TRBV7-2 and TRBJ2-5; 9 bases fit TRBD1. Unmatched junction bases numbered 6, after V lost 2 bases and J lost 5 bases. CDR3 length: 15 amino acids. Per germline, CDR1 SGHTA and CDR2 FQGNSA. Here the CDR3 reads CASSLYRGRGETQYF. DNA of the CDR3: TGTGCCAGCAGCTTATACAGGGGGCGCGGCGAGACCCAGTACTTC.

This CDR3 reads CASSFPAGGPYEQYF. CDR3 coding DNA: TGTGCCAGCAGTTTCCCAGCGGGAGGGCCCTACGAGCAGTACTTC. The genes are TRBV28 and TRBJ2-7; 10 bases agree with TRBD2. The CDR3 is 15 residues long. Germline loops: CDR1 MDHEN, CDR2 SYDVKM. J gave up 2 bases and V 3 bases, and 4 bases lay outside the gene matches.

The chain combines TRBV6-5 with TRBJ2-1; D call uncertain. From germline, CDR1 is MNHEY and CDR2 SVGAGI. Trimming removed 2 bases from V and 6 bases from J, with 11 bases in between. The CDR3 totals 14 residues. Written as DNA, the CDR3 is TGTGCCAGCAGTTACAAATACGTAGTCAATGAGCAGTTCTTC. It specifies CASSYKYVVNEQFF.

This clone was seen only once. The rearrangement joins TRBV6-4 to TRBJ1-2; the match to TRBD1 covers 8 bases. Trimming removed 2 bases from V and 9 bases from J; junction bases left unmatched: 5. This CDR3 comprises 13 residues. The germline V gene encodes CDR1 MRHNA and CDR2 SNTAGT. CDR3 in amino acids: CASSDPRQGCYTF. DNA of the CDR3: TGTGCCAGCAGTGACCCTCGACAGGGGTGCTACACCTTC.

The genes are TRBV11-2 and TRBJ1-1; 7 positions match TRBD1. Per germline, CDR1 SGHAT and CDR2 FQNNGV. The CDR3 spans 15 residues. The ends lost 5 bases at V and 0 bases at J; junction bases unmatched: 6. CDR3 residues: CASSRAGTVNTEAFF. The CDR3 DNA sequence: TGTGCCAGCAGCAGAGCCGGGACAGTGAACACTGAAGCTTTCTTT.

This chain connects TRBV5-6 to TRBJ1-4; 10 positions match TRBD1. This CDR3 is 15 amino acids long. Germline CDR1 and CDR2: SGHDT and YYEEEE. J lost 6 bases, V lost 2 bases, and 4 bases had no gene match. Here the CDR3 DNA reads TGTGCCAGCAGCTTTATGGACAGGGGGTATGAAAAACTGTTTTTT. Protein product: CASSFMDRGYEKLFF.

J is TRBJ1-5 and V is TRBV11-2; 10 positions agree with TRBD1. CDR1 is SGHAT, CDR2 FQNNGV, per germline. The CDR3 runs 15 residues. V lost 5 bases and J lost 4; bases outside the gene matches: 5. CDR3 sequence reads: CASSRTGGRNQPQHF. CDR3 bases: TGTGCCAGCAGCCGGACAGGGGGGAGGAATCAGCCCCAGCATTTT.

This chain uses TRBV4-2 with TRBJ2-1; the match to TRBD2 covers 9 bases. Losses at the gene ends were 1 base for V and 8 bases for J; bases not matched to a gene: 9. Germline V lookup: CDR1 LGHNA, CDR2 YNFKEQ. The CDR3 is 16 amino acids. DNA of the CDR3: TGTGCCAGCAGCCAAGTTTCAGCGGGAGGTCTCTATGAGCAGTTCTTC. This translates into CASSQVSAGGLYEQFF.

DNA for the CDR3: TGTGCCAGCAATCATCCTGGGACATCTAACTATGGCTACACCTTC. It codes for CASNHPGTSNYGYTF. This rearrangement joins TRBV28 to TRBJ1-2; D may be TRBD1 (6 bases). There are 15 residues in the CDR3. The germline gives CDR1 MDHEN, CDR2 SYDVKM. Trimming cost V 7 bases and J 0 bases, with 15 bases left between them.

V usage is TRBV4-1 and J usage is TRBJ2-7; 8 bases match TRBD2. Germline V gene data show CDR1 as MGHRA and CDR2 as YSYEKL. The CDR3 has 16 residues. V dropped 0 bases and J dropped 3; count of bases not matched to a gene: 7. The CDR3 protein is CASSQDIAGSHYEQYF. The CDR3 nucleotides read TGCGCCAGCAGCCAAGACATAGCGGGATCCCACTACGAGCAGTACTTC.

This clone was counted a single time. The chain links TRBV4-3 to TRBJ2-1; D possibly corresponds to TRBD1 (6 bases). The CDR3 is made up of 14 amino acids. The ends were cut back, 5 bases at V and 8 bases at J, with 16 bases in the middle. CDR1 and CDR2 (germline): LGHNA, YSLEER. The CDR3 reads CASSGYQGMYEQFF. The CDR3, as DNA: TGCGCCAGCAGCGGCTACCAGGGGATGTATGAGCAGTTCTTC.

The chain recombines TRBV28 with TRBJ1-5; 8 bases are shared with TRBD1. The CDR3 runs to 14 residues. Germline trimming cut 6 bases from V and 7 bases from J; bases unmatched to any gene: 8. Germline lookup yields CDR1 MDHEN and CDR2 SYDVKM. For the CDR3, the DNA is TGTGCCAGCAGAGGACAGGGCGGATGGCAGCCCCAGCATTTT. Translation gives CASRGQGGWQPQHF.

The V call is TRBV7-3, the J call TRBJ1-1; D is undetermined. CDR1 and CDR2 from the germline V gene are SGHTA and FQGTGA. The CDR3 contains 16 residues. The V end was cut by 0 bases, the J end by 5 bases, with 16 bases between. The chain's CDR3 is CASSLTIREGGTEAFF. In nucleotides, the CDR3 is TGTGCCAGCAGCTTAACGATAAGGGAGGGAGGTACTGAAGCTTTCTTT. The full variable domain, rest sourced from reference TRBV7-3 and TRBJ1-1, is GAGVSQTPSNKVTEKGKYVELRCDPISGHTALYWYRQSLGQGPEFLIYFQGTGAADDSGLPNDRFFAVRPEGSVSTLKIQRTERGDSAVYLCASSLTIREGGTEAFFGQGTRLTVV.

The rearrangement joins TRBV20-1 to TRBJ1-1; D unresolved. V was trimmed by 5 bases and J by 4 bases, leaving 5 bases between them. Per the germline V gene, CDR1 is DFQATT and CDR2 is SNEGSKA (reference sequence). The CDR3 runs 10 residues. The CDR3 sequence is CSARATEAFF. CDR3 nucleotide sequence: TGCAGTGCTCGCGCCACTGAAGCTTTCTTT.

J is TRBJ2-4 and V is TRBV19, with D tentatively TRBD1 (7 bases). From germline, CDR1 is LNHDA and CDR2 SQIVND (reference sequence). Trimming left V 10 bases short and J 3 bases short, with 19 bases between. The CDR3 has 15 residues. The CDR3 reads CATSTTQGGKNIQYF. CDR3 coding DNA: TGTGCCACCTCAACGACCCAGGGGGGCAAAAACATTCAGTACTTC.

Worth noting for this clone: A read error may produce the germline difference seen at one junction end. The chain combines TRBV7-7 with TRBJ1-5, with D unclear. Germline CDR1 and CDR2: SSHAT and FNYEAQ (reference sequence). The CDR3 loop spans 13 amino acids. The CDR3 region is CASSLGPDQPQHF. The DNA of the CDR3 is TGTGCTAGCAGCTTAGGGCCCGATCAGCCCCAGCATTTT.

The chain is built from TRBV28 and TRBJ1-5; 7 bases agree with TRBD1. Unmatched junction bases numbered 5, after V lost 1 base and J lost 2 bases. Germline CDR1 is MDHEN and CDR2 is SYDVKM. There are 16 residues in the CDR3. Here the CDR3 reads CASSLYRGGGNQPQHF. The CDR3 DNA reads TGTGCCAGCAGTTTATACAGGGGCGGCGGCAATCAGCCCCAGCATTTT.

This chain's CDR3 is CASSLTGGGEQYF. The CDR3 coding sequence is TGTGCCAGCAGCTTAACAGGGGGCGGCGAGCAGTACTTC. The rearrangement joins TRBV11-3 to TRBJ2-7; 9 positions agree with TRBD1. The CDR3 has 13 amino acids. J was trimmed by 6 bases and V by 2 bases; bases with no gene match: 2. CDR1 is SGHNT and CDR2 is YENEEA in the germline V gene.